A selection of T cell receptor beta chains follows, all from one sample in a study of cytomegalovirus exposure and HLA in healthy donors. The table came from immunoSEQ multiplex PCR; TCRdb's copy has only in-frame clones and leaves some out. The table includes over 100,000 clones, roughly 63% detected once. Source material: PBMCs. The source is a man aged 35-49 years in good health and CMV-seropositive. CDR3s leave out the opening cysteine and the closing phenylalanine or tryptophan. Fields, in order: V gene, J gene, CDR3 protein.

v_gene: TRBV30
j_gene: TRBJ2-7
CDR3aa: AWADNRGQY

v_gene: TRBV5-1
j_gene: TRBJ2-3
CDR3aa: ASSLQTMADTQY

v_gene: TRBV5-6
j_gene: TRBJ1-2
CDR3aa: ASSRGANYGYT

v_gene: TRBV29-1
j_gene: TRBJ2-7
CDR3aa: SVERRAGSSYEQY

v_gene: TRBV20-1
j_gene: TRBJ1-2
CDR3aa: SSETNYGYT

v_gene: TRBV5-4
j_gene: TRBJ2-5
CDR3aa: ASSLGGRTSPQETQY

v_gene: TRBV30
j_gene: TRBJ1-6
CDR3aa: AWSEYQNSPLH

v_gene: TRBV20-1
j_gene: TRBJ2-2
CDR3aa: SASPAGELF

v_gene: TRBV2
j_gene: TRBJ1-5
CDR3aa: ASIRGVNQPQH

v_gene: TRBV29-1
j_gene: TRBJ2-7
CDR3aa: SVAGAQGIYEQY

v_gene: TRBV28
j_gene: TRBJ2-7
CDR3aa: ASSLSAGYYEQY

v_gene: TRBV15
j_gene: TRBJ1-4
CDR3aa: ATSRDDTRGREKLF

v_gene: TRBV28
j_gene: TRBJ2-5
CDR3aa: ASSLSPGGGETQY

v_gene: TRBV19
j_gene: TRBJ2-3
CDR3aa: ASSRSSGSPPDTQY

v_gene: TRBV6-7
j_gene: TRBJ2-1
CDR3aa: ASSYFPDRGSYNEQF

v_gene: TRBV5-8
j_gene: TRBJ1-1
CDR3aa: ASSDFRVWSTEAF

v_gene: TRBV30
j_gene: TRBJ2-7
CDR3aa: AWSGWDTYEQY

v_gene: TRBV7-3
j_gene: TRBJ2-4
CDR3aa: ASSLTSGGNIQY

v_gene: TRBV10-1
j_gene: TRBJ2-6
CDR3aa: ASSAGSSGANVLT

v_gene: TRBV19
j_gene: TRBJ2-7
CDR3aa: ASSKFFSRGLDKKY

v_gene: TRBV5-4
j_gene: TRBJ2-1
CDR3aa: ASSLFLNNEQF

v_gene: TRBV4-1
j_gene: TRBJ1-1
CDR3aa: ASSQAGQGGVTEAF

v_gene: TRBV7-3
j_gene: TRBJ2-2
CDR3aa: ASSLTASGNSRPGELF

v_gene: TRBV5-1
j_gene: TRBJ2-7
CDR3aa: ASSPAPGQSYEQY

v_gene: TRBV27
j_gene: TRBJ2-2
CDR3aa: ASSFGSGELF

v_gene: TRBV30
j_gene: TRBJ2-7
CDR3aa: AWSGRRTSGSSYEQY

v_gene: TRBV6-5
j_gene: TRBJ2-7
CDR3aa: ASSYLTGNSYEQY

v_gene: TRBV6-5
j_gene: TRBJ1-1
CDR3aa: AIPQTGICTEAF

v_gene: TRBV28
j_gene: TRBJ1-2
CDR3aa: ASSLGGGNYGYT

v_gene: TRBV19
j_gene: TRBJ2-7
CDR3aa: APYNQGPYEQY

v_gene: TRBV10-3
j_gene: TRBJ1-6
CDR3aa: AIGRGLGNSPLH

v_gene: TRBV5-1
j_gene: TRBJ2-2
CDR3aa: ASSYTDRGTGELF

v_gene: TRBV6-5
j_gene: TRBJ2-3
CDR3aa: ASSYQLDTLTDTQY

v_gene: TRBV10-1
j_gene: TRBJ2-7
CDR3aa: ASSEVPGGEQY

v_gene: TRBV2
j_gene: TRBJ2-5
CDR3aa: ASLLAGGGKETQY

v_gene: TRBV7-2
j_gene: TRBJ2-7
CDR3aa: ASSRTRSSYEQY

v_gene: TRBV28
j_gene: TRBJ1-1
CDR3aa: ASRTQALNTEAF

v_gene: TRBV5-4
j_gene: TRBJ1-4
CDR3aa: ASSRTLGGPEDEKLF

v_gene: TRBV5-1
j_gene: TRBJ2-5
CDR3aa: ASSLVSGGEKGETQY

v_gene: TRBV15
j_gene: TRBJ1-4
CDR3aa: ATSSSLGGTGREKLF

v_gene: TRBV21-1
j_gene: TRBJ2-7
CDR3aa: ASSAGPGQGYEQY

v_gene: TRBV5-1
j_gene: TRBJ2-2
CDR3aa: ASSYGGTGELF

v_gene: TRBV29-1
j_gene: TRBJ1-5
CDR3aa: SVELQGGNQPQH

v_gene: TRBV6-1
j_gene: TRBJ2-7
CDR3aa: ASSEWEGIYEQY

v_gene: TRBV6-4
j_gene: TRBJ1-1
CDR3aa: ASGTDMNTEAF

v_gene: TRBV10-3
j_gene: TRBJ2-2
CDR3aa: AIKKGLAVNTGELF

v_gene: TRBV5-1
j_gene: TRBJ2-1
CDR3aa: ASSLGQIDNEQF

v_gene: TRBV11-3
j_gene: TRBJ2-1
CDR3aa: ASSLNNRNNEQF

v_gene: TRBV13
j_gene: TRBJ2-5
CDR3aa: ASSLSGGGSETQY

v_gene: TRBV5-4
j_gene: TRBJ1-2
CDR3aa: ASSLEPRQGAGGYT

v_gene: TRBV6-5
j_gene: TRBJ2-7
CDR3aa: ASSYLGQGTSYEQY

v_gene: TRBV7-3
j_gene: TRBJ2-2
CDR3aa: ASSPPPSVAGDGELF

v_gene: TRBV9
j_gene: TRBJ1-2
CDR3aa: ASSPVVGTIYGYT